The 18 T cell receptor beta chains presented below share a single source sample, sequenced in a study of blood T cell repertoires in COVID-19. Method: immunoSEQ multiplex PCR; TCRdb's copy keeps in-frame clones and lacks some. Of tens of thousands of clones listed, about 89% were seen once; the top ten hold about 29%. Material: peripheral blood. The receptors here all came from a human donor in a cohort sampled during active COVID-19.

The chain employs TRBV6-5 and TRBJ1-2; tentative D call: TRBD1 (5 bases). Germline loops: CDR1 MNHEY, CDR2 SVGAGI. This CDR3 is built from 14 residues. The ends were cut back, 2 bases at V and 2 bases at J, with 9 bases in the middle. For the CDR3, the DNA is TGTGCCAGCAGTTACGACAGCAAAAACTATGGCTACACCTTC. Its translation: CASSYDSKNYGYTF.

The V call is TRBV29-1, the J call TRBJ1-1, with 8 bases aligning to TRBD1. Germline loops: CDR1 SQVTM, CDR2 ANQGSEA. With 2 bases clipped from V and 12 bases from J, the junction kept 8 bases outside the gene matches. The CDR3 is 12 amino acids. This CDR3 reads CSVERGQGSSFF. The DNA for the CDR3 is TGCAGCGTTGAAAGAGGACAGGGATCTTCTTTCTTT.

A single count supports this clone. V usage is TRBV5-6 and J usage is TRBJ2-5; TRBD2 agrees at 10 bases. With V trimmed by 1 base and J by 2 bases, 5 bases remained unmatched. Germline CDR1 and CDR2: SGHDT and YYEEEE. The CDR3 runs 16 residues. The CDR3 DNA reads as TGTGCCAGCAGCTTGTCGGGTAGCGGGGGGCAAGAGACCCAGTACTTC. Amino acids: CASSLSGSGGQETQYF.

The rearrangement links TRBV10-1 to TRBJ1-6, with D possibly matching TRBD1 (6 bases). The CDR3 sequence is 14 residues long. Trimming cost V 5 bases and J 10 bases, with 15 bases left between them. Looked up from germline, CDR1 is WNHNN and CDR2 is SYGVQD (reference sequence). The CDR3 nucleotides read TGCGCCAGCAGTCTCTCGGACAGTTCCTCACCCCTCCACTTT. This codes for CASSLSDSSSPLHF.

This chain uses TRBV7-2 with TRBJ2-5; 11 nucleotides align to TRBD2. Trimming at V came to 1 base and at J to 4 bases, leaving 5 bases not matched to a gene. From germline, CDR1 is SGHTA and CDR2 FQGNSA. The CDR3 contains 16 residues. CDR3 nucleotides: TGTGCCAGCAGCTTAGGGGTAGCGGGAGGGGGAGAGACCCAGTACTTC. It yields the protein CASSLGVAGGGETQYF. Combining the CDR3 with reference TRBV7-2 and TRBJ2-5 gives the whole variable domain GAGVSQSPSNKVTEKGKDVELRCDPISGHTALYWYRQSLGQGLEFLIYFQGNSAPDKSGLPSDRFSAERTGGSVSTLTIQRTQQEDSAVYLCASSLGVAGGGETQYFGPGTRLLVL.

This clone was observed a handful of times. The CDR3 nucleotides are TGTGCCACCAGCAGAGATGAGGGAAACACCATATATTTT. This sequence encodes CATSRDEGNTIYF. The V call is TRBV15, the J call TRBJ1-3, with D uncertain. The CDR3 is made up of 13 amino acids. The germline V gene encodes CDR1 LNHNV and CDR2 YYDKDF (reference sequence). With 0 bases removed from V and 4 bases from J, the gap between germline ends came to 4 bases. Full variable domain (rest looked up from reference TRBV15 and TRBJ1-3): DAMVIQNPRYQVTQFGKPVTLSCSQTLNHNVMYWYQQKSSQAPKLLFHYYDKDFNNEADTPDNFQSRRPNTSFCFLDIRSPGLGDTAMYLCATSRDEGNTIYFGEGSWLTVV.

The chain is built from TRBV27 and TRBJ2-3; the match to TRBD2 covers 7 bases. V lost 1 base to trimming and J lost 4 bases; unmatched junction nucleotides: 8. The CDR3 contains 16 residues. CDR1 is MNHEY and CDR2 is SMNVEV in the germline V gene (reference sequence). The CDR3 DNA reads TGTGCCAGCAGTTTATTGGGGGGGACGGGGCCAGATACGCAGTATTTT. This sequence encodes CASSLLGGTGPDTQYF.

The chain links TRBV7-2 to TRBJ2-5, with 7 bases identical to TRBD1. Germline trimming cut 0 bases from V and 2 bases from J; bases unmatched to any gene: 9. CDR1 and CDR2 from the germline V gene are SGHTA and FQGNSA. The CDR3 is 17 residues long. The CDR3 spells CASSLAPGQASQETQYF. The CDR3 nucleotides read TGTGCCAGCAGCTTAGCCCCTGGACAGGCGTCTCAAGAGACCCAGTACTTC.

This clone was counted between two and nine times. The chain has TRBV12-3 or TRBV12-4 and TRBJ1-5; D is possibly TRBD1 (6 bases). V lost 4 bases and J lost 6, with 7 bases in between. CDR3 length: 12 amino acids. Here the CDR3 reads CASSSGAQPQHF. The CDR3 nucleotides are TGTGCCAGCAGTTCAGGGGCTCAGCCCCAGCATTTT.

This chain links TRBV3-1 (or the pseudogene TRBV3-2) with TRBJ2-6; 10 positions agree with TRBD2. The V segment lost 1 base and the J segment 4 bases; nucleotides outside the gene matches: 4. In germline, CDR1 is LGHDT, CDR2 YNNKEL (reference sequence). There are 17 residues in the CDR3. This CDR3 reads CASSQGLAGAGANVLTF. The CDR3 DNA follows: TGTGCCAGCAGCCAAGGTCTAGCGGGAGCCGGGGCCAACGTCCTGACTTTC.

The V call is TRBV9, the J call TRBJ2-1; 8 bases are shared with TRBD2. The V gene's germline CDR1 is SGDLS and CDR2 YYNGEE. This CDR3 is 15 amino acids long. V dropped 3 bases and J dropped 7; count of bases not matched to a gene: 9. The DNA of the CDR3 is TGTGCCAGCAGCGGGCGCGGGGGGCCGATTAATGAGCAGTTCTTC. Translation: CASSGRGGPINEQFF.

This sequence joins TRBV7-9 and TRBJ1-5; 8 bases align to TRBD1. The V gene end was trimmed by 8 bases and the J gene end by 5 bases; junction bases not matched to a gene: 5. CDR3 length: 13 residues. The germline V gene has CDR1 SEHNR and CDR2 FQNEAQ (reference sequence). This CDR3 is CASCPGGDQPQHF. The CDR3 DNA sequence: TGTGCCAGCTGTCCAGGGGGCGATCAGCCCCAGCATTTT. The full variable domain, completed using reference TRBV7-9 and TRBJ1-5, is DTGVSQNPRHKITKRGQNVTFRCDPISEHNRLYWYRQTLGQGPEFLTYFQNEAQLEKSRLLSDRFSAERPKGSFSTLEIQRTEQGDSAMYLCASCPGGDQPQHFGDGTRLSIL.

This chain connects TRBV24-1 to TRBJ2-4, with D unresolved. CDR1 is KGHDR, CDR2 SFDVKD, per germline. Deletions cut 1 base from V and 6 bases from J, with 3 bases between. This CDR3 has 12 amino acids. CDR3 amino acids: CATSDFRNIQYF. CDR3 in DNA: TGTGCCACCAGTGATTTTAGAAACATTCAGTACTTC.

The J gene is TRBJ2-5, the V gene TRBV18, with D maybe TRBD2 (7 bases). This CDR3 has 20 residues. Germline CDR1 KGHSH, CDR2 LQKENI. V shed 2 bases and J shed 0 bases, with 25 bases lying between them. CDR3 in amino acids: CASSPDRIGFAGANQETQYF. CDR3 coding DNA: TGTGCCAGCTCACCAGATCGGATCGGGTTTGCGGGGGCTAACCAAGAGACCCAGTACTTC.

The chain recombines TRBV19 with TRBJ2-3; 9 positions agree with TRBD2. The V gene end was trimmed by 5 bases and the J gene end by 0 bases; junction bases not matched to a gene: 3. The CDR3 runs 15 residues. Germline loops: CDR1 LNHDA, CDR2 SQIVND (reference sequence). DNA of the CDR3: TGTGCCAGTAGTGCTAGCGGGGTAAGCACAGATACGCAGTATTTT. This encodes CASSASGVSTDTQYF.

The chain combines TRBV6-5 with TRBJ1-5; D not resolved. Germline V lookup: CDR1 MNHEY, CDR2 SVGAGI. Trimming removed 6 bases from V and 1 base from J, with 7 bases in between. This CDR3 comprises 13 residues. CDR3 DNA: TGTGCCAGCAGACGGGGAAGCAATCAGCCCCAGCATTTT. It translates to CASRRGSNQPQHF.

The J gene is TRBJ1-5, the V gene TRBV30; D may be TRBD1 (6 bases). This CDR3 spans 14 amino acids. Trimming removed 2 bases from V and 4 bases from J, with 12 bases in between. CDR1 is GTSNPN, CDR2 SVGIG, per germline (reference sequence). The CDR3 DNA reads as TGTGCCTGGAGTCTTGGACAGCCTAATCAGCCCCAGCATTTT. Its protein is CAWSLGQPNQPQHF.

The chain couples TRBV18 to TRBJ1-1; unclear D gene. CDR1 and CDR2 from the germline V gene are KGHSH and LQKENI. The CDR3 extends over 13 amino acids. V gave up 4 bases and J gave up 1 base, with 7 bases separating them. The CDR3 DNA follows: TGTGCCAGCTCACTCGGTAAGAACACTGAAGCTTTCTTT. Amino acid sequence: CASSLGKNTEAFF.